The rows below give T cell receptor beta chains drawn from one sample of a study of CD4 T cells in relation to SARS-CoV-2 and coronaviruses. Using immunoSEQ multiplex PCR, the repertoire was profiled, and TCRdb retains in-frame clones only, with some absent. The top ten hold around a quarter of the sample, which has roughly 17,000 clones, 70% to 80% seen once. Their antigens remain unidentified. The sample was CD4+ T cells from PBMCs, cultured in vitro. Receptor source: a human donor in good health. CDR3s include the opening cysteine and the closing phenylalanine or tryptophan. A D gene is named only where the DNA matches it firmly. Only part of the rows carry a size: once, few, many, or a class if the clone is expanded.

len	abundance	j_gene	d_gene	v_gene	CDR3aa	CDR3nt
17	.	TRBJ2-1	TRBD2	TRBV5-4	CASRRGTSGRGGNEQFF	TGTGCCAGCAGACGCGGGACTAGCGGGAGGGGGGGCAATGAGCAGTTCTTC
18	.	TRBJ2-5	TRBD2	TRBV7-7	CASSFQPTGLAGEETQYF	TGTGCCAGCAGCTTCCAACCCACGGGACTAGCGGGGGAAGAGACCCAGTACTTC
17	once	TRBJ2-7	TRBD2	TRBV7-2	CASSTSGLAGAAGKQYF	TGTGCCAGCAGCACCTCCGGACTAGCGGGAGCCGCTGGAAAGCAGTACTTC
17	.	TRBJ2-3	.	TRBV24-1	CATSDPTSLKHSDTQYF	TGTGCCACCAGTGATCCCACGTCACTAAAGCACTCAGATACGCAGTATTTT
15	few	TRBJ2-7	TRBD2	TRBV4-2	CASSQAVAGAGEQYF	TGTGCCAGCAGCCAAGCGGTAGCGGGAGCGGGGGAGCAGTACTTC
16	few	TRBJ2-2	.	TRBV7-3	CASSSPPIANTGELFF	TGTGCCAGCAGCTCCCCTCCCATTGCGAACACCGGGGAGCTGTTTTTT
14	.	TRBJ2-3	TRBD1	TRBV6-6	CASGQDWQGDTQYF	TGTGCCAGCGGACAGGACTGGCAGGGAGATACGCAGTATTTT
16	.	TRBJ2-7	TRBD2	TRBV18	CASSPSLAGGNHEQYF	TGTGCCAGCTCACCGTCCCTAGCGGGAGGCAACCACGAGCAGTACTTC
15	once	TRBJ2-4	.	TRBV5-4	CASSLEGLAKNIQYF	TGTGCCAGCAGCTTGGAGGGGTTAGCCAAAAACATTCAGTACTTC
14	.	TRBJ1-1	.	TRBV25-1	CASSGQPRRTEAFF	TGTGCCAGCAGCGGACAGCCTCGTCGCACTGAAGCTTTCTTT
15	.	TRBJ2-7	TRBD1	TRBV7-3	CASSQQDRERYEQYF	TGTGCCAGCAGCCAGCAGGACAGGGAGAGGTACGAGCAGTACTTC
14	once	TRBJ2-7	TRBD1	TRBV6-6	CASSSGTGGYEQYF	TGTGCCAGCAGCTCCGGGACAGGAGGATACGAGCAGTACTTC
12	once	TRBJ2-1	.	TRBV10-2	CASSKSQNEQFF	TGCGCCAGCAGCAAAAGCCAGAATGAGCAGTTCTTC
14	.	TRBJ1-5	.	TRBV19	CASSIALWHQPQHF	TGTGCCAGTAGTATAGCCTTATGGCATCAGCCCCAGCATTTT
14	.	TRBJ2-3	TRBD2	TRBV6-5	CASSSAGLTDTQYF	TGTGCCAGCAGTTCAGCGGGACTCACAGATACGCAGTATTTT
12	.	TRBJ1-1	TRBD1	TRBV19	CASSTDRAEAFF	TGTGCCAGTAGTACGGACAGGGCTGAAGCTTTCTTT
15	.	TRBJ1-2	.	TRBV18	CASSPGQKRDYGYTF	TGTGCCAGCTCACCAGGTCAAAAGAGGGACTATGGCTACACCTTC
15	few	TRBJ1-6	.	TRBV3-1/TRBV3-2	CASSQDLARNSPLHF	TGTGCCAGCAGCCAAGACTTGGCTAGGAATTCACCCCTCCACTTT
14	.	TRBJ2-1	TRBD2	TRBV11-2	CASSRIAGGGEQFF	TGTGCCAGCAGCCGAATAGCGGGAGGAGGTGAGCAGTTCTTC
12	.	TRBJ1-1	.	TRBV6-4	CASRDGNTEAFF	TGTGCCAGCAGGGACGGAAACACTGAAGCTTTCTTT
16	.	TRBJ2-5	TRBD2	TRBV11-3	CASSLGTSGRQETQYF	TGTGCCAGCAGCTTAGGGACTAGCGGGAGACAAGAGACCCAGTACTTC
16	.	TRBJ2-1	TRBD2	TRBV19	CASSIVAGVTYNEQFF	TGTGCCAGTAGTATCGTAGCGGGAGTGACCTACAATGAGCAGTTCTTC
14	.	TRBJ2-7	TRBD2	TRBV30	CAWSRLAGVGEQYF	TGTGCCTGGAGTCGGTTAGCGGGAGTCGGCGAGCAGTACTTC
17	.	TRBJ2-3	TRBD1	TRBV18	CASSPLDSGTGTDTQYF	TGTGCCAGCTCACCACTAGATTCCGGGACAGGCACAGATACGCAGTATTTT
14	.	TRBJ2-7	TRBD1	TRBV4-1	CASSQGDRAYEQYF	TGCGCCAGCAGCCAAGGGGACAGGGCCTACGAGCAGTACTTC
19	once	TRBJ2-7	TRBD1	TRBV12-5	CASGLVLGGQGVLSYEQYF	TGTGCTAGTGGTTTGGTATTAGGGGGACAGGGGGTTCTCTCCTACGAGCAGTACTTC
13	.	TRBJ1-1	.	TRBV7-3	CASSLNGNTEAFF	TGTGCCAGCAGCTTAAATGGGAATACTGAAGCTTTCTTT
15	.	TRBJ2-2	.	TRBV6-4	CASSVNSDGTGELFF	TGTGCCAGCAGTGTTAATAGCGACGGCACCGGGGAGCTGTTTTTT
16	.	TRBJ2-3	TRBD2	TRBV7-9	CASSLVGSGDADTQYF	TGTGCCAGCAGCTTAGTCGGTAGCGGGGATGCAGATACGCAGTATTTT
17	.	TRBJ2-1	.	TRBV2	CASSEVPPAASYNEQFF	TGTGCCAGCAGTGAAGTTCCACCCGCGGCCAGTTACAATGAGCAGTTCTTC
15	.	TRBJ2-7	TRBD2	TRBV5-1	CASSGIAGGPNEQYF	TGCGCCAGCAGCGGGATTGCGGGAGGGCCAAACGAGCAGTACTTC
12	few	TRBJ1-6	.	TRBV30	CAWRTGWSPLHF	TGTGCCTGGAGAACAGGGTGGTCACCCCTCCACTTT
11	.	TRBJ1-1	.	TRBV20-1	CSARMGELAFF	TGCAGTGCTAGAATGGGGGAATTGGCTTTCTTT
14	once	TRBJ2-7	TRBD1	TRBV18	CASSIGQVAYEQYF	TGTGCCAGCTCAATCGGACAGGTGGCGTACGAGCAGTACTTC
16	.	TRBJ1-5	TRBD1	TRBV9	CASSVGGQGADQPQHF	TGTGCCAGCAGCGTAGGGGGACAGGGGGCTGATCAGCCCCAGCATTTT
14	.	TRBJ2-7	.	TRBV11-2	CASRHRSSEDEQYF	TGTGCCAGCAGACACCGATCTAGTGAAGACGAGCAGTACTTC
15	.	TRBJ2-7	TRBD1	TRBV25-1	CASSNIGQGSYEQYF	TGTGCCAGCAGCAATATCGGACAGGGCTCCTACGAGCAGTACTTC
14	few	TRBJ2-2	.	TRBV3-1/TRBV3-2	CASSQGYRVGELFF	TGTGCCAGCAGCCAAGGGTACAGGGTGGGGGAGCTGTTTTTT
17	few	TRBJ2-1	TRBD2	TRBV6-1	CASSEDLAGILDNEQFF	TGTGCCAGCAGTGAAGACCTAGCGGGGATCTTGGACAATGAGCAGTTCTTC
13	.	TRBJ1-6	.	TRBV14	CASRRFADSPLHF	TGTGCCAGCAGAAGGTTTGCGGATTCACCCCTCCACTTT
17	.	TRBJ2-3	.	TRBV5-5	CASSWEGQPISTDTQYF	TGTGCCAGCAGCTGGGAGGGACAGCCTATAAGCACAGATACGCAGTATTTT